The 19 T cell receptor beta chains presented below share a single source sample, sequenced in a study of beta chain features in type 1 diabetes. The authors reverse transcribed all of the isolated RNA, so sequencing captured expressed TCRB transcripts. Only in-frame clones appear in the TCRdb table, and some are missing; sequencing was by immunoSEQ multiplex PCR. The sample shows hundreds of thousands of clones, about 14% of them seen only once. No antigen has been assigned to these receptors. Regarding the study as a whole: Among all four CD4+ subsets, Type 1 diabetes patients had TCRB CDR3s that were moderately but significantly shorter.

What was sequenced was naive CD4+ T cells from blood. All receptors derive from a man aged 18 to 29 with type 1 diabetes.

This chain uses TRBV7-9 with TRBJ2-1; 9 bases line up with TRBD2. This CDR3 is 15 amino acids long. J was trimmed by 7 bases and V by 5 bases; bases with no gene match: 9. CDR1 and CDR2 (germline): SEHNR, FQNEAQ (reference sequence). The CDR3 DNA reads TGTGCCAGCAGCCCGCGACTAGCGGCCAGTAATGAGCAGTTCTTC. Its translation: CASSPRLAASNEQFF.

The CDR3 nucleotides read TGTGCCAGCAGCTTCCTAGCGGGAGAGGCAGAGACCCAGTACTTC. This encodes CASSFLAGEAETQYF. This sequence joins TRBV7-6 and TRBJ2-5; 10 bases are a match to TRBD2. Trimming took 3 bases from V and 4 from J; bases not matched to a gene: 5. This CDR3 has 15 amino acids. The germline V gene has CDR1 SGHVS and CDR2 FNYEAQ.

This clone has a handful of counts. The CDR3 DNA reads TGTGCCTGGAGTGGGCCAGACAGTCAGACGCAGTATTTT. Amino acids: CAWSGPDSQTQYF. The chain recombines TRBV30 with TRBJ2-3, with D perhaps TRBD1 (5 bases). Germline CDR1 reads GTSNPN; CDR2 reads SVGIG (reference sequence). The CDR3 length is 13 residues. V was pared by 1 base and J by 9 bases, with 14 bases between.

The table lists this clone with a few counts. The chain is built from TRBV7-8 and TRBJ1-5; no firm D call. V lost 1 base to trimming and J lost 6 bases, with 16 bases between them. CDR3 length equals 16 residues. Germline V lookup: CDR1 SGHVS, CDR2 FQNEAQ. The DNA for the CDR3 is TGTGCCAGCAGCTTAGAGGGCGCGGGAGTAGGTCAGCCCCAGCATTTT. It translates to CASSLEGAGVGQPQHF.

V is TRBV5-1 and J is TRBJ2-7; TRBD2 might be the D (5 bases). The CDR3 sequence is 13 residues long. CDR1 and CDR2 (germline): SGHRS, YFSETQ. V gave up 4 bases and J gave up 4 bases, with 12 bases separating them. The CDR3 protein is CASSHVRGYEQYF. The CDR3 region has the DNA TGCGCCAGCAGCCACGTTCGGGGTTACGAGCAGTACTTC. Looking up the rest from reference TRBV5-1 and TRBJ2-7 gives the full variable domain: KAGVTQTPRYLIKTRGQQVTLSCSPISGHRSVSWYQQTPGQGLQFLFEYFSETQRNKGNFPGRFSGRQFSNSRSEMNVSTLELGDSALYLCASSHVRGYEQYFGPGTRLTVT.

This clone was observed a few times. The chain carries TRBV7-9 and TRBJ2-7; D is possibly TRBD2 (5 bases). Between the trimmed V and J ends, which lost 2 bases and 2 bases, there was a span of 13 bases. Germline assignment: CDR1 SEHNR and CDR2 FQNEAQ (reference sequence). The CDR3 length is 15 residues. The CDR3 nucleotides read TGTGCCAGCAGCTTACCCAGCGGCCAGACCTACGAGCAGTACTTC. Translating gives CASSLPSGQTYEQYF.

V is TRBV7-2 and J is TRBJ1-1; D ambiguous. Germline loops: CDR1 SGHTA, CDR2 FQGNSA. Trimming cost V 2 bases and J 3 bases, with 10 bases left between them. This CDR3 is built from 14 residues. DNA of the CDR3: TGTGCCAGCAGCTTATTGCAAGACTACACTGAAGCTTTCTTT. Its translation: CASSLLQDYTEAFF.

The chain couples TRBV15 to TRBJ1-1, with 8 bases fitting TRBD1. The germline gives CDR1 LNHNV, CDR2 YYDKDF (reference sequence). The CDR3 loop spans 17 amino acids. V lost 0 bases, J lost 1 base, and 7 bases stayed unmatched. The CDR3 region is CATSRDSSGQGNTEAFF. The CDR3 region has the DNA TGTGCCACCAGCAGAGATAGTTCCGGACAGGGGAACACTGAAGCTTTCTTT.

This clone was found a few times. The chain is built from TRBV10-3 and TRBJ2-2; the D gene is possibly TRBD2 (5 bases). CDR3 length equals 14 residues. V was clipped by 2 bases and J by 3 bases, with 7 bases between them. CDR1 is ENHRY and CDR2 is SYGVKD in the germline V gene. The CDR3 sequence: CAISEMRDTGELFF. CDR3 bases: TGTGCCATCAGTGAGATGAGGGACACCGGGGAGCTGTTTTTT.

This clone was picked up a small number of times. This chain joins TRBV7-6 and TRBJ2-3; the match to TRBD2 covers 9 bases. Germline V gene sequence: CDR1 SGHVS, CDR2 FNYEAQ. V lost 0 bases, J lost 5 bases, and 12 bases stayed unmatched. This CDR3 is 18 amino acids long. This CDR3 is CASSLAPRSGRLLDTQYF. CDR3 bases: TGTGCCAGCAGCTTAGCGCCACGGAGCGGGAGGCTTTTAGATACGCAGTATTTT.

This clone showed up just a few times. The chain couples TRBV29-1 to TRBJ2-7; the D gene is possibly TRBD2 (5 bases). Trimming took off 7 bases at V and 3 bases at J, with 10 bases between the two ends. Germline lookup yields CDR1 SQVTM and CDR2 ANQGSEA. This CDR3 contains 11 residues. DNA for the CDR3: TGCAGCGCCGAACGGGGCTACGAGCAGTACTTC. It codes for CSAERGYEQYF.

This clone was observed a few times. The chain recombines TRBV7-2 with TRBJ2-5; 9 bases align to TRBD2. Trimming removed 3 bases from V and 9 bases from J; junction bases left unmatched: 11. The CDR3 runs 15 residues. CDR1 is SGHTA, CDR2 FQGNSA, per germline. The CDR3 DNA sequence: TGTGCCAGCAGCTTCGGGCGGGGGGGCCCAGAAGCCCAGTACTTC. This codes for CASSFGRGGPEAQYF. Drawing the rest from reference TRBV7-2 and TRBJ2-5, the complete variable domain is GAGVSQSPSNKVTEKGKDVELRCDPISGHTALYWYRQSLGQGLEFLIYFQGNSAPDKSGLPSDRFSAERTGGSVSTLTIQRTQQEDSAVYLCASSFGRGGPEAQYFGPGTRLLVL.

The chain combines TRBV9 with TRBJ2-3, with unresolved D. Germline V gene lookup returns CDR1 SGDLS and CDR2 YYNGEE. Trimming took off 3 bases at V and 0 bases at J, with 5 bases between the two ends. CDR3 size: 13 residues. CDR3 sequence reads: CASSGLSTDTQYF. The CDR3 DNA reads as TGTGCCAGCAGCGGACTTAGCACAGATACGCAGTATTTT.

A few counts support this clone. The chain uses TRBV5-1 and TRBJ2-2; perhaps TRBD2 as D (5 bases). V lost 7 bases to trimming and J lost 0 bases, with 13 bases between them. The germline gives CDR1 SGHRS, CDR2 YFSETQ. The CDR3 contains 15 residues. The CDR3 sequence: CASSAAFPNTGELFF. The CDR3 bases are TGCGCCAGCTCAGCGGCCTTCCCGAACACCGGGGAGCTGTTTTTT.

V is TRBV18 and J is TRBJ2-3; tentative D call: TRBD2 (5 bases). CDR1 is KGHSH and CDR2 is LQKENI in the germline V gene. The CDR3 is 14 residues long. Trimming left V 3 bases short and J 2 bases short, with 9 bases between. CDR3 bases: TGTGCCAGCTCACCGGTCGGGGTCACAGATACGCAGTATTTT. Its protein is CASSPVGVTDTQYF.

This rearrangement joins TRBV5-1 to TRBJ1-5, with D uncertain. Germline lookup yields CDR1 SGHRS and CDR2 YFSETQ. The V and J ends lost 4 bases and 3 bases respectively, with 11 bases between them. The CDR3 spans 14 residues. The CDR3 nucleotides read TGCGCCAGCAGCCCGGACGGTTCCAATCAGCCCCAGCATTTT. This codes for CASSPDGSNQPQHF.

This clone was seen only a few times. This chain connects TRBV9 to TRBJ1-4; no definite D call. Germline V gene data show CDR1 as SGDLS and CDR2 as YYNGEE. The CDR3 has 14 amino acids. V was clipped by 2 bases and J by 4 bases, with 9 bases between them. The CDR3 loop reads CASSVGTVNEKLFF. The CDR3 DNA follows: TGTGCCAGCAGCGTTGGTACAGTTAATGAAAAACTGTTTTTT.

The J gene is TRBJ1-3, the V gene TRBV19; 7 bases line up with TRBD1. Germline CDR1 and CDR2: LNHDA and SQIVND (reference sequence). The CDR3 totals 14 residues. V lost 5 bases and J lost 4; bases outside the gene matches: 5. The CDR3 spells CASSAGGSGNTIYF. The CDR3 DNA reads TGTGCCAGTAGTGCAGGGGGTTCCGGAAACACCATATATTTT.

The chain has TRBV6-6 and TRBJ1-2; possible D gene TRBD1, 6 bases. Germline V gene lookup returns CDR1 MNHNY and CDR2 SVGAGI (reference sequence). This CDR3 is 14 amino acids long. V was shortened by 4 bases and J by 4 bases, with 13 bases between the two germline ends. CDR3 DNA sequence: TGTGCCAGCAGTTCGATACAGGGTAGCTATGGCTACACCTTC. Translation: CASSSIQGSYGYTF.